A single sample gave rise to the 20 T cell receptor beta chains below, sequenced in a study of blood T cell repertoires in COVID-19. Using immunoSEQ multiplex PCR, the repertoire was profiled, and TCRdb retains in-frame clones only, with some absent. Of approximately 100,000 clones listed, roughly four fifths are singletons. Sequenced: peripheral blood. The receptors were sampled from a man aged 70-80 years with acute or convalescent COVID-19.

Only one count was recorded for this clone. The rearrangement links TRBV24-1 to TRBJ2-7; 10 bases match TRBD1. CDR3 size: 15 residues. V shed 2 bases and J 3 bases; nucleotides not matched to a gene: 3. The germline V gene has CDR1 KGHDR and CDR2 SFDVKD. The CDR3 coding sequence is TGTGCCACCAGTGATTCGACAGGGGGCCTCTACGAGCAGTACTTC. It is translated as CATSDSTGGLYEQYF.

V gene TRBV6-5 combines with J gene TRBJ2-7, with 9 bases that match TRBD1. The CDR3 length is 15 residues. The germline CDR1 and CDR2 sequences are MNHEY and SVGAGI. The V and J ends lost 5 bases and 0 bases, in that order; junction bases with no gene match: 5. This chain's CDR3 is CASSTGGPLSYEQYF. CDR3 coding DNA: TGTGCCAGCAGTACAGGGGGCCCCCTCTCCTACGAGCAGTACTTC.

The chain has TRBV11-2 and TRBJ2-7; 7 nucleotides line up with TRBD1. V was pared by 5 bases and J by 1 base, with 11 bases of the junction left unmatched. This CDR3 region has 16 residues. Germline V CDR1 and CDR2: SGHAT, FQNNGV. The chain's CDR3 is CASSEEGAIGSYEQYF. The CDR3 DNA sequence: TGTGCCAGCAGCGAAGAGGGGGCGATAGGGTCCTACGAGCAGTACTTC.

J is TRBJ2-1 and V is TRBV7-3, with TRBD2 matching 11 bases. Trimming cost V 4 bases and J 10 bases; bases outside gene matches: 9. This CDR3 region has 15 residues. Germline V CDR1 and CDR2: SGHTA, FQGTGA. The CDR3 DNA sequence: TGTGCCAGCAGCTCTGTTAGCGGGGGGGCGGGAGAGCAGTTCTTC. This gives the protein CASSSVSGGAGEQFF.

The rearrangement joins TRBV11-2 to TRBJ2-5; 9 bases are a match to TRBD2. Trimming at V came to 2 bases and at J to 1 base, leaving 5 bases not matched to a gene. CDR3 size: 16 residues. Germline V gives CDR1 SGHAT, CDR2 FQNNGV. The CDR3 region is CASSLRLAGFQETQYF. In DNA, the CDR3 is TGTGCCAGCAGCTTAAGGCTAGCGGGGTTCCAAGAGACCCAGTACTTC.

This chain connects TRBV6-2 or TRBV6-3 to TRBJ1-6; D gene uncertain. Between the trimmed V and J ends, which lost 2 bases and 14 bases, there was a span of 10 bases. CDR3 length equals 12 residues. CDR1 and CDR2 from the germline V gene are MNHEY and SVGEGT. CDR3 amino acids: CASSYPPRALHF. CDR3 DNA: TGTGCCAGCAGTTACCCCCCCCGGGCCCTCCACTTT.

This chain links TRBV30 with TRBJ2-1; 10 bases are a match to TRBD1. CDR1 is GTSNPN, CDR2 SVGIG, per germline (reference sequence). The CDR3 sequence is 15 residues long. V gave up 0 bases and J gave up 7 bases; unmatched junction bases: 6. CDR3 protein: CAWSVRQGAWNEQFF. The CDR3 region has the DNA TGTGCCTGGAGTGTCCGACAGGGGGCGTGGAATGAGCAGTTCTTC. The full variable domain, rest sourced from reference TRBV30 and TRBJ2-1, is SQTIHQWPATLVQPVGSPLSLECTVEGTSNPNLYWYRQAAGRGLQLLFYSVGIGQISSEVPQNLSASRPQDRQFILSSKKLLLSDSGFYLCAWSVRQGAWNEQFFGPGTRLTVL.

The chain recombines TRBV24-1 with TRBJ1-5, with D tentatively TRBD1 (5 bases). Between the trimmed V and J ends, which lost 3 bases and 2 bases, there was a span of 13 bases. In germline, CDR1 is KGHDR, CDR2 SFDVKD. The CDR3 extends over 16 amino acids. The CDR3 loop reads CATSDAGGTGNQPQHF. CDR3 in DNA: TGTGCCACCAGTGATGCGGGGGGTACGGGCAATCAGCCCCAGCATTTT.

This clone was seen once. J is TRBJ2-1 and V is TRBV24-1; D is possibly TRBD1 (5 bases). Trimming stripped 3 bases from V and 2 bases from J, with 7 bases between. The length of the CDR3 is 14 residues. Germline V gene sequence: CDR1 KGHDR, CDR2 SFDVKD. The CDR3 sequence is CATSDQDTYNEQFF. The CDR3, as DNA: TGTGCCACCAGTGATCAGGACACCTACAATGAGCAGTTCTTC.

This clone was counted a few times. V usage is TRBV13 and J usage is TRBJ2-1; D is uncertain. V was trimmed by 5 bases and J by 0 bases, leaving 11 bases between them. The germline V gene has CDR1 PRHDT and CDR2 FYEKMQ (reference sequence). The CDR3 consists of 15 residues. Here the CDR3 reads CASSPTISSYNEQFF. CDR3 nucleotides: TGTGCCAGCAGCCCAACGATTAGCTCCTACAATGAGCAGTTCTTC.

V is TRBV14 and J is TRBJ1-2; D gene unclear. The germline V gene has CDR1 SGHDN and CDR2 FVKESK. The CDR3 extends over 14 amino acids. The V and J ends lost 1 base and 2 bases respectively, with 8 bases between them. The CDR3 DNA sequence: TGTGCCAGCAGCCAAGCACCAGTGAACTATGGCTACACCTTC. Encoded protein: CASSQAPVNYGYTF.

J is TRBJ1-2 and V is TRBV19, with D possibly TRBD1 on 5 matching bases. In germline, CDR1 is LNHDA, CDR2 SQIVND (reference sequence). The CDR3 covers 15 residues. V was shortened by 3 bases and J by 6 bases, with 17 bases between the two germline ends. The CDR3 loop is CASSIPFFSGDGYTF. CDR3 bases: TGTGCCAGTAGTATCCCGTTTTTTTCGGGGGATGGCTACACCTTC.

This clone was found a few times. The chain has TRBV19 and TRBJ1-1; 7 nucleotides match TRBD1. Trimming cost V 5 bases and J 1 base; bases outside gene matches: 16. CDR1 and CDR2 (germline): LNHDA, SQIVND (reference sequence). CDR3 length equals 18 residues. CDR3 region: CASSQMSTGPGSNTEAFF. In DNA, the CDR3 is TGTGCCAGTAGTCAGATGTCGACAGGGCCGGGGTCGAACACTGAAGCTTTCTTT.

The J gene is TRBJ2-7, the V gene TRBV7-2; TRBD2 aligns across 14 bases. This CDR3 is built from 16 residues. Germline CDR1 is SGHTA and CDR2 is FQGNSA. Unmatched junction bases numbered 1, after V lost 0 bases and J lost 3 bases. CDR3 residues: CASSLAGTSGSYEQYF. CDR3 nucleotide sequence: TGTGCCAGCAGCTTAGCCGGGACTAGCGGGAGCTACGAGCAGTACTTC.

The gene calls are TRBV9 and TRBJ2-1; 10 nucleotides line up with TRBD1. The CDR3 extends over 19 amino acids. Unmatched junction bases numbered 9, after V lost 0 bases and J lost 0 bases. Germline assignment: CDR1 SGDLS and CDR2 YYNGEE. This CDR3 reads CASSVAPGQGSDSYNEQFF. In DNA, the CDR3 is TGTGCCAGCAGCGTAGCGCCGGGACAGGGGTCAGACTCCTACAATGAGCAGTTCTTC. Full variable domain (outside the CDR3, taken from reference TRBV9 and TRBJ2-1): DSGVTQTPKHLITATGQRVTLRCSPRSGDLSVYWYQQSLDQGLQFLIQYYNGEERAKGNILERFSAQQFPDLHSELNLSSLELGDSALYFCASSVAPGQGSDSYNEQFFGPGTRLTVL.

The chain couples TRBV5-1 to TRBJ1-1; the D is unclear. This CDR3 comprises 12 residues. Germline CDR1 SGHRS, CDR2 YFSETQ. V lost 2 bases to trimming and J lost 7 bases, with 9 bases between them. CDR3 bases: TGCGCCAGCAGCTTAATAGACATTGAAGCTTTCTTT. This gives the protein CASSLIDIEAFF.

The genes are TRBV30 and TRBJ1-1, with TRBD1 matching 7 bases. The J segment lost 3 bases and the V segment lost 2 bases, leaving 6 bases of the junction unmatched. CDR1 and CDR2 from the germline V gene are GTSNPN and SVGIG (reference sequence). CDR3 length: 14 amino acids. The CDR3 coding sequence is TGTGCCTGGAGTAACCAAGACAGGGACACTGAAGCTTTCTTT. Residues: CAWSNQDRDTEAFF.

This chain connects TRBV7-2 to TRBJ1-6, with 7 bases that match TRBD1. V was clipped by 5 bases and J by 6 bases; unmatched bases: 7. Germline assignment: CDR1 SGHTA and CDR2 FQGNSA. The CDR3 loop spans 15 amino acids. CDR3 nucleotides: TGTGCCAGCAGCCGCCAGACAGGGTTTAATTCACCCCTCCACTTT. Protein: CASSRQTGFNSPLHF.

This clone appeared many times. The rearrangement links TRBV19 to TRBJ1-2; possibly TRBD1 for D (5 bases). The germline V and J ends were trimmed by 10 bases and 1 base, with 13 bases remaining between them. CDR1 and CDR2 (germline): LNHDA, SQIVND (reference sequence). CDR3 length equals 13 residues. In DNA, the CDR3 is TGTGCCACTAGAGACAGACATAACTATGGCTACACCTTC. This encodes CATRDRHNYGYTF.

The chain recombines TRBV19 with TRBJ1-5, with 7 positions matching TRBD1. CDR1 is LNHDA, CDR2 SQIVND, per germline (reference sequence). The trim removed 6 bases at V and 9 bases at J, leaving 8 bases unmatched. The CDR3 covers 13 residues. The CDR3 nucleotides are TGTGCCAGTAGCAGACAGGGCGATGGGCCCCAGCATTTT. Translation gives CASSRQGDGPQHF.